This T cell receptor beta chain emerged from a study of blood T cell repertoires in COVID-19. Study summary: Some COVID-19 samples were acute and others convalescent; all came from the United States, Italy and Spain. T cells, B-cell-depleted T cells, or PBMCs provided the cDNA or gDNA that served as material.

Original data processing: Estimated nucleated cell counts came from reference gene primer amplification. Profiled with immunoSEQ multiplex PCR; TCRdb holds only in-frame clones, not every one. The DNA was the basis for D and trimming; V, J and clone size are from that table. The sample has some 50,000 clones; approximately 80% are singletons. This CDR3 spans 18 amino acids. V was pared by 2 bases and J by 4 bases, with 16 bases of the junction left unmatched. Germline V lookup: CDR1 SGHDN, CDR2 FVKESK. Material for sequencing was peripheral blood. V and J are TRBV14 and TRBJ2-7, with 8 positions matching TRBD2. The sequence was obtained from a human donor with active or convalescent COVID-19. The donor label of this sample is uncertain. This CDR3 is CASSQISRTSGGRYEQYF. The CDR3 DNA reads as TGTGCCAGCAGCCAAATCTCCCGTACTAGCGGAGGCCGGTACGAGCAGTACTTC.